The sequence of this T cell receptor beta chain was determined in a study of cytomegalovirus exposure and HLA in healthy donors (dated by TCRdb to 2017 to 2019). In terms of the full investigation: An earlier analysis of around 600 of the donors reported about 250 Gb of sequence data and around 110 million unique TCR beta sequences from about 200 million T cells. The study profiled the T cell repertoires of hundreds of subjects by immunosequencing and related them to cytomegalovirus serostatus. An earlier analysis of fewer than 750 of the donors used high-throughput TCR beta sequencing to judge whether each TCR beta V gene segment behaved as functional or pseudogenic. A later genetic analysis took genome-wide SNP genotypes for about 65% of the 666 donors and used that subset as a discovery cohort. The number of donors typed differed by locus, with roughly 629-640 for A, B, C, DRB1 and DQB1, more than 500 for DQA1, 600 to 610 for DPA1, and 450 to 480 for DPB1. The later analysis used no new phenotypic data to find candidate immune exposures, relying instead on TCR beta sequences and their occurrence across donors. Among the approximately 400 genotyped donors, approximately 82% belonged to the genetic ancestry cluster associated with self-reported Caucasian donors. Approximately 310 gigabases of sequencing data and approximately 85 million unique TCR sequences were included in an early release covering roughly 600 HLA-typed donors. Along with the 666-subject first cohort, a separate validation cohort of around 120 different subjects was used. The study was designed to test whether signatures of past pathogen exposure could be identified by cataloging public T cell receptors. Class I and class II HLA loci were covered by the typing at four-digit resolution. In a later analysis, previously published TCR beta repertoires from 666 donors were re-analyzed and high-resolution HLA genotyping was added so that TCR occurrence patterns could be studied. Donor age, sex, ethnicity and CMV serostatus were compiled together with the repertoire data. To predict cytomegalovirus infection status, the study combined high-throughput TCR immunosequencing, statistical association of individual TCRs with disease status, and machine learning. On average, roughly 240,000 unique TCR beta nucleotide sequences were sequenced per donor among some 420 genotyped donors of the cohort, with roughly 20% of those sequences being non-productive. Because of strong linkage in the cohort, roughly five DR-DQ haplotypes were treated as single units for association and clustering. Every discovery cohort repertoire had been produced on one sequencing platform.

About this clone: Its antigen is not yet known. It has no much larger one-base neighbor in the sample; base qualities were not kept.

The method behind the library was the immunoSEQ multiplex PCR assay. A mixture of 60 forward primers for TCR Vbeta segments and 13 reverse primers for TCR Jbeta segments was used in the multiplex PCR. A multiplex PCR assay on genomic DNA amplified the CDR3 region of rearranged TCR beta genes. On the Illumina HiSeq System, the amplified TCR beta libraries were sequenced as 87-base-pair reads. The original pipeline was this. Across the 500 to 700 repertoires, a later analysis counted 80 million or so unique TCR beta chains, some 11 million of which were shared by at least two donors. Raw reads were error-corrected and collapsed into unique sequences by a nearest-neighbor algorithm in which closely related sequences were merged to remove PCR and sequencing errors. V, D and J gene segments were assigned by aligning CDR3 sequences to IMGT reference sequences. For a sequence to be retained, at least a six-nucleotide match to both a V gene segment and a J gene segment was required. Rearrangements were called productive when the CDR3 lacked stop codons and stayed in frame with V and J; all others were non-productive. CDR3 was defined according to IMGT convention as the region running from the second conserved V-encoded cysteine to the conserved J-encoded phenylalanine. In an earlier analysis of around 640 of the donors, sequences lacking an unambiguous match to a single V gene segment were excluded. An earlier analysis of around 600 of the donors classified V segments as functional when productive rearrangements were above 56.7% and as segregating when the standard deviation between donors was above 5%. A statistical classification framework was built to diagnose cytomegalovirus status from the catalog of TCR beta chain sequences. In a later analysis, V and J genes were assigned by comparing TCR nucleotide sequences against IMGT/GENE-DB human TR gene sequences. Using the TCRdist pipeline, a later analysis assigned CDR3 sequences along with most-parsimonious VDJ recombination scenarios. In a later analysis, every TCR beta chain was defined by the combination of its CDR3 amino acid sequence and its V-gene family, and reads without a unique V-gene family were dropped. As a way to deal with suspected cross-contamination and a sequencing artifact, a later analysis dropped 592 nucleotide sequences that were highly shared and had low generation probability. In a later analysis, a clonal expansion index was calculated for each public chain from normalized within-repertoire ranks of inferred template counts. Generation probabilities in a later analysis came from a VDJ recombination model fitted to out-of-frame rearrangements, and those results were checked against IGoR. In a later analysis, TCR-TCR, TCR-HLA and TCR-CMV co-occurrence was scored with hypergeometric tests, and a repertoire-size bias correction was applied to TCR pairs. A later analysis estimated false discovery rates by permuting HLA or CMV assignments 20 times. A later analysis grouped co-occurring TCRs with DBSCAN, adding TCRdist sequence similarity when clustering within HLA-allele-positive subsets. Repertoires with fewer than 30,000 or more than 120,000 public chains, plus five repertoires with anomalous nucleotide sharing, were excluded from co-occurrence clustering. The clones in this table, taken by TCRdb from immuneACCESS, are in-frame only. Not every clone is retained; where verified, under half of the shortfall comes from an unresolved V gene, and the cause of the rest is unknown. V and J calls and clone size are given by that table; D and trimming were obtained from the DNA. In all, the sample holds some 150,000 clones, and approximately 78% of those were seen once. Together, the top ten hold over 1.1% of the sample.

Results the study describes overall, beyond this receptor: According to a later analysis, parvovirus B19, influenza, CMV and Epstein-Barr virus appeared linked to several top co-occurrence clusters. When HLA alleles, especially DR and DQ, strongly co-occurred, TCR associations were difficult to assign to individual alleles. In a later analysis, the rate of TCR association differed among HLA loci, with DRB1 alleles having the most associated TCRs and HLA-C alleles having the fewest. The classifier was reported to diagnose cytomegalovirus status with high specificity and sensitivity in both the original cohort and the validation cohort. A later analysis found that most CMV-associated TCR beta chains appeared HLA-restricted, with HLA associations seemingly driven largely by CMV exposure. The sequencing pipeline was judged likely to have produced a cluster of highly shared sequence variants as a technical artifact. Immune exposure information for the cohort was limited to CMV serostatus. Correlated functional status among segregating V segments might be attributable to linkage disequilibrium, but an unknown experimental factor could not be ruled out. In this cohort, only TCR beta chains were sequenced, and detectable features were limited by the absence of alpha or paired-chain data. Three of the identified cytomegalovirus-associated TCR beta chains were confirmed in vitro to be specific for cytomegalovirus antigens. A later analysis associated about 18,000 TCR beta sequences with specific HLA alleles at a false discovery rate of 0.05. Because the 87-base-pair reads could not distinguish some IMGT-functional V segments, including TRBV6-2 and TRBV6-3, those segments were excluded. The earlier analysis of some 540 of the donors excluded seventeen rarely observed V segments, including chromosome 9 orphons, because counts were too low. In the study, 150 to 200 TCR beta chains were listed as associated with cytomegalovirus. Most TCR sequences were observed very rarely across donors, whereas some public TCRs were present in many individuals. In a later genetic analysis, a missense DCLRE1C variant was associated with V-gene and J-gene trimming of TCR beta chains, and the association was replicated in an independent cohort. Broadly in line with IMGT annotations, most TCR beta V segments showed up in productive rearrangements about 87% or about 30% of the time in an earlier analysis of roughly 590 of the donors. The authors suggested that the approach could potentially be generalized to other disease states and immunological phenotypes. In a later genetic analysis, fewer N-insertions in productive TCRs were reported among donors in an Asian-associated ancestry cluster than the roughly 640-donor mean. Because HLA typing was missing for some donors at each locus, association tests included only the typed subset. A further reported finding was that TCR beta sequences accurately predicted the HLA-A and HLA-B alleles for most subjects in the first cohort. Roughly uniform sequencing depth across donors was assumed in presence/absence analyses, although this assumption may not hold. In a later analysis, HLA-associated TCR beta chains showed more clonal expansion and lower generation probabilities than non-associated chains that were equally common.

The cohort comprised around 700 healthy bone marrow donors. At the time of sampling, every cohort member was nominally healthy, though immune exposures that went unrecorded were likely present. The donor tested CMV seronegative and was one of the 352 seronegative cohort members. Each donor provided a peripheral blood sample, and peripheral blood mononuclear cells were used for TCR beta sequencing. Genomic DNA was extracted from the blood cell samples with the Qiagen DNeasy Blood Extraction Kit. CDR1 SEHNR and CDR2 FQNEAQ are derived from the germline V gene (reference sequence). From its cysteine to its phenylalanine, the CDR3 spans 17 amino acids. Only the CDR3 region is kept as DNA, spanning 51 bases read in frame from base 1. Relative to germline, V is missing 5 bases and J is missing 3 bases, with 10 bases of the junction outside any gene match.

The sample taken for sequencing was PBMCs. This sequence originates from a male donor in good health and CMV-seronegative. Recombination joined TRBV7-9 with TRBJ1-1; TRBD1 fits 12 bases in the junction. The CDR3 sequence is CASSIGTGGAWDTEAFF. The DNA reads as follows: TGTGCCAGCAGCATCGGGACAGGGGGCGCTTGGGACACTGAAGCTTTCTTT.